The 10 T cell receptor beta chains listed next were all sequenced from one sample in a study of T-cell memory formation after mild COVID-19. MiXCR, applied by TCRdb to the 5' RACE reads, yields one record per CDR3 protein. Here the sample spans under 300,000 distinct CDR3 sequences, around 17% being singletons. Sequenced material: PBMCs or a T cell subset sorted from them (not recorded which). The receptors stem from a man between 18 and 29 years old who had mild COVID-19 (a few samples of this study predate the infection). Cell type and time point are not known.

This clonotype was detected a few times. This chain links TRBV19 with TRBJ2-3, with 12 bases that match TRBD2. The CDR3 runs 16 residues. Germline-derived CDR1 and CDR2 are LNHDA and SQIVND (reference sequence). The ends lost 6 bases at V and 2 bases at J; junction bases unmatched: 6. The CDR3, as DNA: TGTGCCAGTAGATCCGGACTAGCGGGGTTCACAGATACGCAGTATTTT. Residues: CASRSGLAGFTDTQYF.

The chain combines TRBV29-1 with TRBJ1-1, with TRBD1 identical over 8 bases. The CDR3 length is 15 residues. Trimming took 5 bases from V and 1 from J; bases not matched to a gene: 9. CDR1 SQVTM and CDR2 ANQGSEA come from the germline V gene. For the CDR3, the DNA is TGCAGCGTTAGACAGGGGTTGACCGCGAACACTGAAGCTTTCTTT. It encodes CSVRQGLTANTEAFF. The complete variable domain, with remaining parts taken from reference TRBV29-1 and TRBJ1-1, reads SAVISQKPSRDICQRGTSLTIQCQVDSQVTMMFWYRQQPGQSLTLIATANQGSEATYESGFVIDKFPISRPNLTFSTLTVSNMSPEDSSIYLCSVRQGLTANTEAFFGQGTRLTVV.

This clonotype was observed a handful of times. The chain employs TRBV29-1 and TRBJ1-1; D perhaps matches TRBD1 (5 bases). The V end was cut by 7 bases, the J end by 1 base, with 13 bases between. The CDR3 length is 13 residues. Germline lookup yields CDR1 SQVTM and CDR2 ANQGSEA. The CDR3 protein is CSALTDTNTEAFF. The CDR3 nucleotides read TGCAGCGCCCTGACAGATACGAACACTGAAGCTTTCTTT.

V and J are TRBV5-1 and TRBJ2-7; D assignment may be TRBD1 or TRBD2 (5 bases each). The CDR3 is 15 residues long. Germline V CDR1 and CDR2: SGHRS, YFSETQ. V was cut by 3 bases and J by 0 bases, with 13 bases left in between. The CDR3 spells CASSWDGSSSYEQYV. In nucleotides, the CDR3 is TGCGCCAGCAGCTGGGACGGATCTAGCTCCTACGAGCAGTACGTC.

The rearrangement links TRBV5-4 to TRBJ2-5; D is undetermined. Germline V gives CDR1 SGHNT, CDR2 YYREEE (reference sequence). Trimming took off 4 bases at V and 7 bases at J, with 14 bases between the two ends. The CDR3 has 13 residues. CDR3 protein: CASSPLGFGTQYF. DNA for the CDR3: TGTGCCAGCAGCCCCCTCGGGTTTGGGACCCAGTACTTC.

This clonotype was observed a handful of times. The chain links TRBV12-3 or TRBV12-4 to TRBJ2-1; TRBD2 agrees at 8 bases. Trimming took 6 bases from V and 3 from J; bases not matched to a gene: 7. This CDR3 comprises 15 residues. The CDR3 DNA sequence: TGTGCCAGCAGCATAAGCGGGGGCATCTACAATGAGCAGTTCTTC. It is translated as CASSISGGIYNEQFF.

This clonotype came up a few times. Here the CDR3 DNA reads TGTGCCAGCTCTCCGGGACAGCTATACGAGCAGTACGTC. Its translation is CASSPGQLYEQYV. The rearrangement uses TRBV28 and TRBJ2-7, with 7 bases aligning to TRBD1. Looked up from germline, CDR1 is MDHEN and CDR2 is SYDVKM. The CDR3 consists of 13 residues. The V segment lost 8 bases and the J segment 4 bases; nucleotides outside the gene matches: 8.

In DNA form, the CDR3 reads TGTGCCAGCAGCTCGGACGGAGTCTCCTATGGCTACACCTTC. Translation gives CASSSDGVSYGYTF. V gene TRBV7-2 combines with J gene TRBJ1-2; D is undetermined. There are 14 residues in the CDR3. V was shortened by 4 bases and J by 4 bases, with 13 bases between the two germline ends. Germline values: CDR1 SGHTA, CDR2 FQGNSA.

This chain uses TRBV6-2 or TRBV6-3 with TRBJ1-1; possibly TRBD1 for D (5 bases). V was trimmed by 6 bases and J by 5 bases, leaving 19 bases between them. This CDR3 comprises 15 residues. CDR1 is MNHEY, CDR2 SVGEGT, per germline. CDR3 coding DNA: TGTGCCAGCAGACCGGGGCTGGCAAGGAGAACTGAAGCTTTCTTT. Its translation: CASRPGLARRTEAFF.

This sequence joins TRBV28 and TRBJ1-3, with D perhaps TRBD1 (6 bases). The V end was cut by 6 bases, the J end by 4 bases, with 10 bases between. The germline CDR1 and CDR2 sequences are MDHEN and SYDVKM. The CDR3 covers 13 residues. This CDR3 is CASRDSVGNTIYF. CDR3 DNA: TGTGCCAGCAGGGACAGCGTGGGAAACACCATATATTTT.